The 14 T cell receptor beta chains below come from one sample, sequenced in a study of T-cell reconstitution after alpha-beta-depleted transplantation in children. Unique molecular identifiers were incorporated during preparation of the TCRbeta library. Using its own MiXCR run on the PCR reads, TCRdb lists one record per CDR3 protein. The sample lists roughly 490,000 distinct CDR3 sequences, more than 9.5% seen once, with roughly 15% in the top ten. The material sequenced was PBMCs, mostly from graft donor cells, taken 180 days after TCRalphabeta/CD19-depleted stem cell transplant. Receptor source: a female patient aged 2-9 years who had a stem cell transplant for aplastic anemia, so the T cells may come from the graft donor.

The J gene is TRBJ2-6, the V gene TRBV7-9; D is ambiguous. Germline assignment: CDR1 SEHNR and CDR2 FQNEAQ (reference sequence). With 8 bases removed from V and 3 bases from J, the gap between germline ends came to 5 bases. This CDR3 is 12 amino acids long. CDR3 nucleotide sequence: TGTGCCAGCTTTGTTGGGGCCAACGTCCTGACTTTC. Encoded protein: CASFVGANVLTF.

The gene calls are TRBV2 and TRBJ2-7; the D gene could be TRBD1 or TRBD2 (5 bases each). The CDR3 runs 14 residues. CDR1 and CDR2 from the germline V gene are SNHLY and FYNNEI. The V end was cut by 8 bases, the J end by 6 bases, with 20 bases between. CDR3 nucleotide sequence: TGTGCCAGCTGTGTCGGGGACCGTGGGAGCGAGCAGTACTTC. Protein: CASCVGDRGSEQYF. Supplemented by reference TRBV2 and TRBJ2-7, the full variable domain reads EPEVTQTPSHQVTQMGQEVILRCVPISNHLYFYWYRQILGQKVEFLVSFYNNEISEKSEIFDDQFSVERPDGSNFTLKIRSTKLEDSAMYFCASCVGDRGSEQYFGPGTRLTVT.

This clonotype was detected a few times. The chain is built from TRBV4-2 and TRBJ2-5, with 8 nucleotides matching TRBD1. Germline CDR1 LGHNA, CDR2 YNFKEQ. The V gene end was trimmed by 2 bases and the J gene end by 0 bases; junction bases not matched to a gene: 2. This CDR3 is 15 amino acids long. CDR3 coding DNA: TGTGCCAGCAGCCAAACGGGACAGGACCAAGAGACCCAGTACTTC. Its protein is CASSQTGQDQETQYF.

The chain carries TRBV4-2 and TRBJ1-4, with D perhaps TRBD1 (6 bases). Germline CDR1 is LGHNA and CDR2 is YNFKEQ. Trimming removed 5 bases from V and 12 bases from J, with 22 bases in between. The CDR3 contains 15 residues. CDR3 sequence reads: CASSEVVPPGAELFF. For the CDR3, the DNA is TGTGCCAGCAGCGAAGTCGTCCCACCAGGGGCTGAACTGTTTTTT.

This clonotype was observed a few times. The CDR3 DNA is TGTGCCAGCAGCTTAGATAGCCCAGGCACTAATGAAAAACTGTTTTTT. Amino acids: CASSLDSPGTNEKLFF. This chain joins TRBV7-2 and TRBJ1-4; D is unresolved. Germline values: CDR1 SGHTA, CDR2 FQGNSA. The CDR3 runs to 16 residues. Trimming removed 1 base at V and 2 bases at J, with 11 bases between.

This clonotype appeared many times. The chain uses TRBV6-5 and TRBJ2-2, with D uncertain. The ends were cut back, 3 bases at V and 6 bases at J, with 5 bases in the middle. Germline values: CDR1 MNHEY, CDR2 SVGAGI. The CDR3 loop spans 12 amino acids. CDR3 residues: CASSYRAGELFF. As DNA, the CDR3 is TGTGCCAGCAGTTATCGGGCCGGGGAGCTGTTTTTT.

V and J are TRBV20-1 and TRBJ1-2; 7 nucleotides align to TRBD1. Germline V gives CDR1 DFQATT, CDR2 SNEGSKA (reference sequence). V gave up 7 bases and J gave up 1 base; unmatched junction bases: 9. The CDR3 runs 14 residues. The CDR3 spells CSGGEGAFNYGYTF. Written as DNA, the CDR3 is TGCAGTGGGGGGGAGGGGGCCTTTAACTATGGCTACACCTTC.

The J gene is TRBJ2-7, the V gene TRBV7-4; 10 bases map to TRBD2. This CDR3 has 22 amino acids. Germline values: CDR1 SGHVT, CDR2 SQSDAQ. Trimming took 5 bases from V and 3 from J; bases not matched to a gene: 28. In DNA, the CDR3 is TGTGCCAGCAGCGCGCTCCTCCTTCTTGAATGGCTAGCGGGAGCTAGGTGCTACGAGCAGTACGTC. Translated, it gives CASSALLLLEWLAGARCYEQYV.

CDR3 sequence reads: CSAFDYRAPREQFF. Here the CDR3 DNA reads TGCAGTGCTTTCGACTACCGGGCCCCTCGGGAGCAGTTCTTC. The V and J genes are TRBV20-1 and TRBJ2-1; possible D gene TRBD2, 5 bases. V lost 5 bases and J 10 bases, leaving 21 bases between the germline ends. Germline V lookup: CDR1 DFQATT, CDR2 SNEGSKA (reference sequence). CDR3 size: 14 residues.

The sample holds a few counts of this clonotype. The rearrangement uses TRBV14 and TRBJ2-7; 11 nucleotides agree with TRBD2. CDR3 length: 17 amino acids. Germline CDR1 and CDR2: SGHDN and FVKESK. V lost 4 bases, J lost 4 bases, and 12 bases stayed unmatched. CDR3 in DNA: TGTGCCAGCAGCCGATTTTCTAGCGGGAGGTCCCTATACGAGCAGTACTTC. The encoded protein is CASSRFSSGRSLYEQYF.

This clonotype was counted a few times. CDR3 coding DNA: TGCGCCAGCAATTTAGGCTTACAGCGGGAGACCCAGTACTTC. Translated: CASNLGLQRETQYF. The J gene is TRBJ2-5, the V gene TRBV5-1, with a weak D call TRBD2 (5 bases). This CDR3 is built from 14 residues. Per germline, CDR1 SGHRS and CDR2 YFSETQ. Between the trimmed V and J ends, which lost 6 bases and 5 bases, there was a span of 17 bases.

This clonotype was recorded at least ten times. The V call is TRBV28, the J call TRBJ1-2; tentatively, D is TRBD1 (5 bases). CDR1 and CDR2 (germline): MDHEN, SYDVKM. This CDR3 contains 13 residues. V was trimmed by 6 bases and J by 4 bases, leaving 12 bases between them. The CDR3 spells CASRTGTTYGYTF. Written as DNA, the CDR3 is TGTGCCAGCAGGACCGGGACGACCTATGGCTACACCTTC.

The J gene is TRBJ1-2, the V gene TRBV6-2 or TRBV6-3, with 7 bases identical to TRBD1. The CDR3 sequence is 14 residues long. After removal of 2 bases from V and 4 bases from J, the junction contained 4 bases not matched to a gene. Germline lookup yields CDR1 MNHEY and CDR2 SVGEGT. CDR3: CASSYGTAIYGYTF. In nucleotides, the CDR3 is TGTGCCAGCAGTTACGGGACAGCTATCTATGGCTACACCTTC.

The chain couples TRBV6-1 to TRBJ2-1; D gene unclear. CDR1 and CDR2 from the germline V gene are MNHNS and SASEGT. V was clipped by 6 bases and J by 0 bases, with 12 bases between them. The CDR3 covers 15 residues. As DNA, the CDR3 is TGTGCCAGCAGGCCACCAGCCTACTCCTACAATGAGCAGTTCTTC. Its translation is CASRPPAYSYNEQFF.